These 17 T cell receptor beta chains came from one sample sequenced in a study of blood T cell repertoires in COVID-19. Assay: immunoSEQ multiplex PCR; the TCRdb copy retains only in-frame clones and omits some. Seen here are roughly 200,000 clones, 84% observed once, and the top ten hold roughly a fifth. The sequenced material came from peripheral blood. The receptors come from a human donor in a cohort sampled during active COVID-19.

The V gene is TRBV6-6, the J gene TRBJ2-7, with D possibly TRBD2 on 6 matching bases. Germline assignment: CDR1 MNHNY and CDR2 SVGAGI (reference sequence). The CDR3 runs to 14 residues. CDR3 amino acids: CASSSTAGSFEQYV. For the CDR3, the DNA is TGTGCCAGCAGTTCTACGGCGGGATCCTTCGAGCAGTACGTC.

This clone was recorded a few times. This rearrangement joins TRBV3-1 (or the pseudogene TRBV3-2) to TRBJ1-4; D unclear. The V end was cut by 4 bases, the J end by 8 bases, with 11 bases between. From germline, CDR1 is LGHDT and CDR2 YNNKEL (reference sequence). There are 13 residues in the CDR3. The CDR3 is CASSPGGREKLFF. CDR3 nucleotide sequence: TGTGCCAGCAGCCCAGGAGGAAGAGAAAAACTGTTTTTT.

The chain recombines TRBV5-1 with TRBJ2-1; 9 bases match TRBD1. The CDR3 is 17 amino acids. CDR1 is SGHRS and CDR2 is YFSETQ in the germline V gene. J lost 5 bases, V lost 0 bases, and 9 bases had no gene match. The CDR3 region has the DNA TGCGCCAGCAGCTTGGTACGACGACAGGGGGTCCACAATGAGCAGTTCTTC. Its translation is CASSLVRRQGVHNEQFF. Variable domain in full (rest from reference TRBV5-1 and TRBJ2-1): KAGVTQTPRYLIKTRGQQVTLSCSPISGHRSVSWYQQTPGQGLQFLFEYFSETQRNKGNFPGRFSGRQFSNSRSEMNVSTLELGDSALYLCASSLVRRQGVHNEQFFGPGTRLTVL.

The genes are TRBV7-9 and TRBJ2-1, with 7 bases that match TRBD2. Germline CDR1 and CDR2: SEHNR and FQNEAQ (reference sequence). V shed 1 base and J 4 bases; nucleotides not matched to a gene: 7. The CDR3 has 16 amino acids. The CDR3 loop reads CASSLDNQRGYNEQFF. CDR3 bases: TGTGCCAGCAGCTTAGATAATCAGCGGGGTTACAATGAGCAGTTCTTC.

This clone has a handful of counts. The CDR3 DNA reads TGTGCCAGCAGCCGTTCGGGGACTAGCGGATCCTACGAGCAGTACTTC. Amino acids: CASSRSGTSGSYEQYF. The chain links TRBV4-2 to TRBJ2-7; 11 bases map to TRBD2. Germline V gene sequence: CDR1 LGHNA, CDR2 YNFKEQ. This CDR3 has 16 amino acids. Losses at the gene ends were 4 bases for V and 1 base for J; bases not matched to a gene: 6.

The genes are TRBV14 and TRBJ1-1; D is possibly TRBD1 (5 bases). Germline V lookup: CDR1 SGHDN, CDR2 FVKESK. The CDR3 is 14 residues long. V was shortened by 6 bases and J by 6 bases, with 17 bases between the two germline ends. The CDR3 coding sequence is TGTGCCAGCAGTTCTGGAGGGGAGGGCGCTGAAGCTTTCTTT. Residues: CASSSGGEGAEAFF. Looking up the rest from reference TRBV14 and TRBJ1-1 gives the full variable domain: EAGVTQFPSHSVIEKGQTVTLRCDPISGHDNLYWYRRVMGKEIKFLLHFVKESKQDESGMPNNRFLAERTGGTYSTLKVQPAELEDSGVYFCASSSGGEGAEAFFGQGTRLTVV.

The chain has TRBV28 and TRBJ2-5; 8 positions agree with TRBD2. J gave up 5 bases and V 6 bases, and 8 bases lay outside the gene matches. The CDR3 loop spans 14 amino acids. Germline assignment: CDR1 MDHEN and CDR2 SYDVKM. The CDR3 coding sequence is TGTGCCAGCAGGCTCAGCGGGAGAACGGAGACCCAGTACTTC. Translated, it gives CASRLSGRTETQYF.

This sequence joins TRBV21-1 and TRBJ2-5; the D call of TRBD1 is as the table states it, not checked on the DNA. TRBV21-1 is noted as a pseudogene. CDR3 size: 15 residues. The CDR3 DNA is TGTGCCAGCAGCAAAAGTCCCCCCAGGGGAGAGACCCAGTACTTC. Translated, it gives CASSKSPPRGETQYF.

The DNA of the CDR3 is TGTGCCAGCAGTGTGGCTAGCGGGAACACAGATACGCAGTATTTT. It is translated as CASSVASGNTDTQYF. The chain has TRBV2 and TRBJ2-3, with 9 bases identical to TRBD2. V trimming: 4 bases; J trimming: 2 bases; junction bases outside the gene matches: 4. This CDR3 contains 15 residues. Germline values: CDR1 SNHLY, CDR2 FYNNEI.

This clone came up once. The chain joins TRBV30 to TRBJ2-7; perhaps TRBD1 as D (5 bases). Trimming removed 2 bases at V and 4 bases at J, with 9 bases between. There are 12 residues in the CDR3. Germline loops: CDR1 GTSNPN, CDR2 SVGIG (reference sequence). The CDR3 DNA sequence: TGTGCCTGGAGTCCTACAGGTTACGAGCAGTACTTC. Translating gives CAWSPTGYEQYF.

This CDR3 reads CASSSVVSYGYTF. CDR3 coding DNA: TGTGCCAGCAGTTCGGTCGTATCTTATGGCTACACCTTC. The genes are TRBV27 and TRBJ1-2; D ambiguous. CDR1 is MNHEY and CDR2 is SMNVEV in the germline V gene (reference sequence). V was shortened by 4 bases and J by 5 bases, with 11 bases between the two germline ends. The CDR3 contains 13 residues.

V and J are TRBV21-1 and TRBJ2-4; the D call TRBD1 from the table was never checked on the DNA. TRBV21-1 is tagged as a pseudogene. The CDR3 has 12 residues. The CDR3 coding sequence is TGTGCCAGCGACAGGGACAAAAACATTCAGTACTTC. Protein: CASDRDKNIQYF.

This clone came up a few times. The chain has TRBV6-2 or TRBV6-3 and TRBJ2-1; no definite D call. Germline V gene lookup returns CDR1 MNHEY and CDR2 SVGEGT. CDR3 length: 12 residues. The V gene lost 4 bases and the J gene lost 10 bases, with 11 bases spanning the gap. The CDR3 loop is CASSSRSPEQFF. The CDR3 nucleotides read TGTGCCAGCAGTTCCAGGTCTCCCGAGCAGTTCTTC.

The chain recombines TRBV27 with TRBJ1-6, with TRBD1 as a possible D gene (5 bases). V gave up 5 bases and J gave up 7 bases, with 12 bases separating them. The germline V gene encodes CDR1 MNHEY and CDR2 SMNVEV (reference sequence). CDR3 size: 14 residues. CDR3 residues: CASSLDRANSPLHF. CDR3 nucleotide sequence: TGTGCCAGCAGTCTAGACAGAGCGAATTCACCCCTCCACTTT.

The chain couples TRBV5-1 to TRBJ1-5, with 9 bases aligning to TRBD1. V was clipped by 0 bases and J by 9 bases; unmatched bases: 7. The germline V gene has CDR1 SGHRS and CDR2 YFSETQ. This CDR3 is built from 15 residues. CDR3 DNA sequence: TGCGCCAGCAGCTTGGGGCCGGGACAGGGTTGGCCCCAGCATTTT. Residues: CASSLGPGQGWPQHF. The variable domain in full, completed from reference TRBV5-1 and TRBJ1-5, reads KAGVTQTPRYLIKTRGQQVTLSCSPISGHRSVSWYQQTPGQGLQFLFEYFSETQRNKGNFPGRFSGRQFSNSRSEMNVSTLELGDSALYLCASSLGPGQGWPQHFGDGTRLSIL.

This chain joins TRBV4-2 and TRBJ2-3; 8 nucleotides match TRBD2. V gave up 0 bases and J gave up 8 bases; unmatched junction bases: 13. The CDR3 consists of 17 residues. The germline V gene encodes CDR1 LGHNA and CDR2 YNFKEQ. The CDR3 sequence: CASSQEWSGGGIGTQYF. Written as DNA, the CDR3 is TGTGCCAGCAGCCAAGAATGGAGCGGGGGAGGTATTGGTACGCAGTATTTT.

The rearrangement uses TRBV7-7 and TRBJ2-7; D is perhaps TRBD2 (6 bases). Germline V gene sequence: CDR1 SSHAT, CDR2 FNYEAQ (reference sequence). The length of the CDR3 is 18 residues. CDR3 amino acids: CTSSLGYRGRGSSYEQYV. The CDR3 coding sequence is TGTACTAGCAGCTTAGGCTACCGGGGTCGCGGTAGCTCCTACGAGCAGTACGTC.